This T cell receptor beta chain originates from a study of blood T cell repertoires in COVID-19. Study-wide context: Italy, Spain and the United States were the sources of the convalescent and acute COVID-19 samples.

Profiled with immunoSEQ multiplex PCR; TCRdb holds only in-frame clones, not every one. There are more than 85,000 clones in the sample; nearly 85% occur only once, and 6.6% lies in the top ten. The CDR3 runs 17 residues. Trimming took 1 base from V and 1 from J; bases not matched to a gene: 6. Germline loops: CDR1 LGHNA, CDR2 YNFKEQ. The genes are TRBV4-2 and TRBJ2-2; TRBD2 matches 7 bases. The sequenced material came from peripheral blood. The clonotype originates from a woman between 45 and 65 years old with acute or convalescent COVID-19. The CDR3 protein is CASSQVFGGGNTGELFF. For the CDR3, the DNA is TGTGCCAGCAGCCAAGTTTTTGGCGGGGGGAACACCGGGGAGCTGTTTTTT.